These 28 T cell receptor beta chains originate from one sample sequenced in a study of blood T cell repertoires in COVID-19. This table comes from immunoSEQ multiplex PCR, and its TCRdb copy is limited to in-frame clones, with some not included. There are around 150,000 clones in the sample; about 80% occur only once, and around 3.2% lies in the top ten. Sample: PBMCs or T cells enriched from blood (not recorded which). The source of these receptors is a woman in her sixties or seventies who had recovered from COVID-19.

The chain combines TRBV5-4 with TRBJ2-2; TRBD2 matches 10 bases. The CDR3 has 15 amino acids. J lost 6 bases, V lost 10 bases, and 12 bases had no gene match. Germline V gene data show CDR1 as SGHNT and CDR2 as YYREEE (reference sequence). The CDR3 loop reads CAAMNTGTSAGELFF. CDR3 in DNA: TGTGCCGCCATGAACACCGGGACTAGCGCCGGGGAGCTGTTTTTT.

The chain combines TRBV11-2 with TRBJ1-3; 8 positions match TRBD1. Germline V gene data show CDR1 as SGHAT and CDR2 as FQNNGV. The J segment lost 2 bases and the V segment lost 2 bases, leaving 2 bases of the junction unmatched. The CDR3 length is 15 residues. The CDR3 DNA sequence: TGTGCCAGCAGCTTACGGACAGGGCCTGGAAACACCATATATTTT. It translates to CASSLRTGPGNTIYF.

The gene calls are TRBV4-2 and TRBJ1-6, with a weak D call TRBD1 (6 bases). The germline CDR1 and CDR2 sequences are LGHNA and YNFKEQ. The V gene lost 2 bases and the J gene lost 11 bases, with 13 bases spanning the gap. This CDR3 is 14 amino acids long. CDR3 protein: CASSQFTGTPPLHF. The CDR3 DNA is TGTGCCAGCAGCCAATTTACAGGGACCCCACCCCTCCACTTT.

J is TRBJ2-5 and V is TRBV28; 9 positions match TRBD1. V gave up 8 bases and J gave up 1 base; unmatched junction bases: 8. Germline V CDR1 and CDR2: MDHEN, SYDVKM. The length of the CDR3 is 15 residues. The CDR3 DNA is TGTGCCAGCCTTACAGGGGGCGAAGGCCAAGAGACCCAGTACTTC. Translation: CASLTGGEGQETQYF.

The chain uses TRBV24-1 and TRBJ1-1; 9 nucleotides match TRBD1. The CDR3 is made up of 15 amino acids. With V trimmed by 3 bases and J by 3 bases, 4 bases remained unmatched. Germline V CDR1 and CDR2: KGHDR, SFDVKD. CDR3 loop: CATSDQQGADTEAFF. The CDR3, as DNA: TGTGCCACCAGTGATCAACAGGGGGCCGACACTGAAGCTTTCTTT.

The V gene is TRBV2, the J gene TRBJ1-4, with D possibly being TRBD1 (6 bases). Germline CDR1 and CDR2: SNHLY and FYNNEI. The CDR3 has 14 amino acids. V lost 6 bases and J lost 7, with 15 bases in between. CDR3 DNA sequence: TGTGCCAGCAGCCCGGACAGATCTTCTGAAAAACTGTTTTTT. Translated: CASSPDRSSEKLFF.

The J gene is TRBJ2-1, the V gene TRBV10-2; TRBD1 agrees at 8 bases. V lost 6 bases, J lost 7 bases, and 8 bases stayed unmatched. The germline gives CDR1 WSHSY, CDR2 SAAADI. The CDR3 is 14 residues long. CDR3 DNA sequence: TGCGCCAGCAGAGAGGACAGGGAAGTAAATGAGCAGTTCTTC. It encodes CASREDREVNEQFF.

The chain is built from TRBV10-3 and TRBJ2-5; TRBD1 matches 10 bases. Germline lookup yields CDR1 ENHRY and CDR2 SYGVKD. The V segment lost 10 bases and the J segment 3 bases; nucleotides outside the gene matches: 5. This CDR3 comprises 13 residues. The CDR3 coding sequence is TGTGCCACGACAGGGGGCAACAAAGAGACCCAGTACTTC. It translates to CATTGGNKETQYF.

V and J are TRBV11-3 and TRBJ2-7; TRBD1 matches 9 bases. The germline CDR1 and CDR2 sequences are SGHNT and YENEEA. J lost 5 bases, V lost 1 base, and 6 bases had no gene match. The length of the CDR3 is 15 residues. The CDR3 nucleotides are TGTGCCAGCAGCTTAGTGACAGGGGGGGTCGACGAGCAGTACTTC. The encoded protein is CASSLVTGGVDEQYF.

J is TRBJ1-4 and V is TRBV29-1, with D maybe TRBD1 (5 bases). This CDR3 comprises 15 residues. V was shortened by 6 bases and J by 4 bases, with 18 bases between the two germline ends. CDR1 and CDR2 (germline): SQVTM, ANQGSEA. For the CDR3, the DNA is TGCAGCGTAGGGACGCGTGGGGGACTTAATGAAAAACTGTTTTTT. Its protein product is CSVGTRGGLNEKLFF.

The chain links TRBV30 to TRBJ1-6; 7 bases are a match to TRBD1. With 5 bases clipped from V and 7 bases from J, the junction kept 11 bases outside the gene matches. Germline loops: CDR1 GTSNPN, CDR2 SVGIG (reference sequence). The length of the CDR3 is 15 residues. CDR3 sequence reads: CAWGPTGTANSPLHF. CDR3 nucleotide sequence: TGTGCCTGGGGACCCACGGGGACAGCCAATTCACCCCTCCACTTT.

This chain uses TRBV27 with TRBJ1-6; D gene unclear. This CDR3 region has 13 residues. Germline CDR1 and CDR2: MNHEY and SMNVEV (reference sequence). V was pared by 3 bases and J by 10 bases, with 10 bases between. Here the CDR3 DNA reads TGTGCCAGCAGTTTCCAGTCAGGATCACCCCTCCACTTT. It codes for CASSFQSGSPLHF.

This sequence joins TRBV18 and TRBJ2-1, with D possibly being TRBD2 (7 bases). V lost 1 base and J lost 1, with 11 bases in between. The germline CDR1 and CDR2 sequences are KGHSH and LQKENI. The CDR3 is made up of 16 amino acids. The CDR3 region is CASSPRGGGSYNEQFF. CDR3 in DNA: TGTGCCAGCTCACCACGAGGGGGGGGGTCCTACAATGAGCAGTTCTTC.

The chain combines TRBV6-5 with TRBJ1-1; D might be TRBD1 (5 bases). The V and J ends lost 0 bases and 1 base respectively, with 9 bases between them. Germline CDR1 is MNHEY and CDR2 is SVGAGI. This CDR3 region has 15 residues. CDR3 in amino acids: CASSYSRGKNTEAFF. The CDR3 DNA is TGTGCCAGCAGTTACTCCCGGGGGAAGAACACTGAAGCTTTCTTT.

The rearrangement links TRBV6-4 to TRBJ1-1; TRBD1 matches 8 bases. V lost 6 bases, J lost 1 base, and 4 bases stayed unmatched. This CDR3 has 14 amino acids. Germline V CDR1 and CDR2: MRHNA, SNTAGT. The CDR3 nucleotides read TGTGCCAGCAGCGCCGGGACAGGGAACACTGAAGCTTTCTTT. Amino acids: CASSAGTGNTEAFF.

This chain uses TRBV4-2 with TRBJ1-2, with TRBD1 matching over 7 bases. The ends lost 0 bases at V and 2 bases at J; junction bases unmatched: 15. Germline CDR1 is LGHNA and CDR2 is YNFKEQ. The CDR3 runs 19 residues. The CDR3 nucleotides read TGTGCCAGCAGCCAAGATGGCCCCCTTACAGAGGGGGCCAACTATGGCTACACCTTC. Translation gives CASSQDGPLTEGANYGYTF.

V usage is TRBV6-4 and J usage is TRBJ2-3; D is undetermined. The CDR3 has 13 amino acids. Germline CDR1 is MRHNA and CDR2 is SNTAGT. The ends were cut back, 7 bases at V and 6 bases at J, with 14 bases in the middle. Here the CDR3 DNA reads TGTGCCAGCACCACCCTTGGCCCCGATACGCAGTATTTT. Encoded protein: CASTTLGPDTQYF.

The gene calls are TRBV5-1 and TRBJ2-3; a possible D gene is TRBD1 (5 bases). V lost 2 bases, J lost 4 bases, and 14 bases lay in between. Germline loops: CDR1 SGHRS, CDR2 YFSETQ. The CDR3 loop spans 15 amino acids. The CDR3 DNA reads as TGCGCCAGCAGCTTTGAGCGTGGGGCCCCAGATACGCAGTATTTT. Translating it yields CASSFERGAPDTQYF.

The chain employs TRBV9 and TRBJ2-4; 12 positions agree with TRBD1. The CDR3 covers 20 residues. Germline lookup yields CDR1 SGDLS and CDR2 YYNGEE. The trim removed 5 bases at V and 0 bases at J, leaving 15 bases unmatched. This chain's CDR3 is CASRPGSGQGAGLAKNIQYF. The CDR3 bases are TGTGCCAGCAGACCAGGGTCGGGACAGGGGGCCGGATTAGCCAAAAACATTCAGTACTTC.

J is TRBJ1-4 and V is TRBV20-1, with TRBD1 matching over 7 bases. Germline-derived CDR1 and CDR2 are DFQATT and SNEGSKA (reference sequence). This CDR3 has 12 residues. The V and J ends lost 3 bases and 14 bases, in that order; junction bases with no gene match: 9. This CDR3 reads CSASPPGQDLFF. DNA of the CDR3: TGCAGTGCTAGTCCCCCTGGACAGGACCTGTTTTTT.

The genes are TRBV19 and TRBJ1-4, with a possible D match to TRBD1 (6 bases). V gave up 2 bases and J gave up 1 base, with 11 bases separating them. In germline, CDR1 is LNHDA, CDR2 SQIVND (reference sequence). This CDR3 comprises 16 residues. CDR3 loop: CASSIPQGRTNEKLFF. The CDR3 DNA reads TGTGCCAGTAGTATACCGCAGGGGAGAACTAATGAAAAACTGTTTTTT.

To note about this clone: The same CDR3 is also encoded by other DNA sequences in this sample. The chain combines TRBV9 with TRBJ1-1, with D perhaps matching TRBD1 (5 bases). The V end lost 1 base, the J end lost 4 bases, and 8 bases lay between the germline ends. Germline assignment: CDR1 SGDLS and CDR2 YYNGEE. The CDR3 is 13 residues long. For the CDR3, the DNA is TGTGCCAGCAGCGTATCGGGGGGCACTGAAGCTTTCTTT. Translation gives CASSVSGGTEAFF.

The chain links TRBV11-2 to TRBJ2-4; D not certain. The CDR3 length is 15 residues. CDR1 and CDR2 from the germline V gene are SGHAT and FQNNGV. Trimming shortened V by 1 base and J by 2 bases, and 9 bases separated the two germline ends. CDR3 in DNA: TGTGCCAGCAGCTTAGGGCCGGGTCCCAAAAACATTCAGTACTTC. Encoded protein: CASSLGPGPKNIQYF.

The sample holds one count of this clone. The chain recombines TRBV9 with TRBJ1-2; no firm D call. Looked up from germline, CDR1 is SGDLS and CDR2 is YYNGEE. V was pared by 4 bases and J by 1 base, with 11 bases between. The CDR3 covers 14 residues. The CDR3 bases are TGTGCCAGCAGCCCAGGAGGCTTTAACTATGGCTACACCTTC. Protein: CASSPGGFNYGYTF.

The rearrangement uses TRBV27 and TRBJ2-7, with a tentative D call TRBD1 (6 bases). CDR1 MNHEY and CDR2 SMNVEV come from the germline V gene (reference sequence). The CDR3 totals 13 residues. Trimming removed 8 bases at V and 3 bases at J, with 14 bases between. CDR3 nucleotides: TGTGCCAGCGGGCAGGGGACGTACTACGAGCAGTACTTC. Protein sequence: CASGQGTYYEQYF.

The chain recombines TRBV9 with TRBJ2-3; 8 bases map to TRBD1. Germline CDR1 SGDLS, CDR2 YYNGEE. Trimming removed 4 bases from V and 4 bases from J; junction bases left unmatched: 5. CDR3 length: 14 amino acids. CDR3 bases: TGTGCCAGCAGCCTTGACAGGGGATCAGATACGCAGTATTTT. Translation: CASSLDRGSDTQYF.

This clone turned up a few times. This chain joins TRBV2 and TRBJ2-7; 11 bases fit TRBD2. CDR1 SNHLY and CDR2 FYNNEI come from the germline V gene. The CDR3 consists of 12 residues. With 8 bases clipped from V and 6 bases from J, the junction kept 3 bases outside the gene matches. As DNA, the CDR3 is TGTGCCAGCGGGGGACTAGCGGCCGAGCAGTACTTC. Amino acid sequence: CASGGLAAEQYF.

This clone has just one count. The chain combines TRBV5-1 with TRBJ1-6; no clear D gene. Germline CDR1 is SGHRS and CDR2 is YFSETQ. The CDR3 is made up of 15 amino acids. The ends were cut back, 7 bases at V and 0 bases at J, with 11 bases in the middle. CDR3: CASRGEVSYNSPLHF. The CDR3, as DNA: TGCGCCAGCCGGGGAGAGGTCTCCTATAATTCACCCCTCCACTTT.